Shown below are 15 T cell receptor beta chains from a single sample sequenced in a study of cytomegalovirus exposure and HLA in healthy donors. PCR used 60 Vbeta primers and 13 Jbeta primers. Libraries were prepared by immunoSEQ multiplex PCR; TCRdb keeps only in-frame clonotypes and omits some of them. This table holds around 100,000 clones, roughly 85% found once. Source material: PBMCs. These receptors originate from a woman in her forties in good health and CMV-seronegative.

The chain is built from TRBV30 and TRBJ1-1, with D maybe TRBD1 (6 bases). V was shortened by 3 bases and J by 6 bases, with 23 bases between the two germline ends. The CDR3 spans 16 residues. Looked up from germline, CDR1 is GTSNPN and CDR2 is SVGIG (reference sequence). The CDR3 reads CAWRGVQGLQVPEAFF. CDR3 nucleotide sequence: TGTGCCTGGAGGGGGGTACAGGGTCTACAGGTCCCTGAAGCTTTCTTT.

The J gene is TRBJ1-6, the V gene TRBV6-5, with D possibly being TRBD1 (6 bases). This CDR3 has 15 amino acids. V lost 11 bases and J lost 7, with 21 bases in between. The V gene's germline CDR1 is MNHEY and CDR2 SVGAGI. In DNA form, the CDR3 reads TGTGCCGCCCGTACCGGGACAAACCGAAATTCACCCCTCCACTTT. Encoded protein: CAARTGTNRNSPLHF.

V and J are TRBV29-1 and TRBJ1-4, with TRBD1 as a possible D gene (5 bases). The CDR3 length is 16 residues. Germline-derived CDR1 and CDR2 are SQVTM and ANQGSEA. V lost 2 bases to trimming and J lost 7 bases, with 20 bases between them. This CDR3 is CSVEMTTQAWGEKLFF. CDR3 coding DNA: TGCAGCGTTGAAATGACCACACAGGCCTGGGGTGAAAAACTGTTTTTT.

The gene calls are TRBV5-6 and TRBJ1-2; D might be TRBD1 (5 bases). CDR1 SGHDT and CDR2 YYEEEE come from the germline V gene. Trimming removed 3 bases at V and 8 bases at J, with 17 bases between. CDR3 length: 14 amino acids. CDR3 nucleotides: TGTGCCAGCAGCTCTTGGGGCGACAGACGGGGCTACACCTTC. This sequence encodes CASSSWGDRRGYTF.

This chain uses TRBV7-8 with TRBJ2-1, with 8 positions matching TRBD2. There are 15 residues in the CDR3. Germline V CDR1 and CDR2: SGHVS, FQNEAQ. J gave up 8 bases and V 6 bases, and 12 bases lay outside the gene matches. CDR3 DNA: TGTGCCAGCAGTCCCGGGACTAGTGATTTCGATGAGCAGTTCTTC. Translated: CASSPGTSDFDEQFF. Using reference TRBV7-8 and TRBJ2-1 for the parts outside the CDR3, the full variable domain is GAGVSQSPRYKVAKRGQDVALRCDPISGHVSLFWYQQALGQGPEFLTYFQNEAQLDKSGLPSDRFFAERPEGSVSTLKIQRTQQEDSAVYLCASSPGTSDFDEQFFGPGTRLTVL.

The chain couples TRBV7-9 to TRBJ2-5; TRBD2 agrees at 7 bases. The end of the DNA is better explained by TRBJ2-7, so the J call may be wrong. CDR1 is SEHNR and CDR2 is FQNEAQ in the germline V gene (reference sequence). The CDR3 is 12 residues long. The CDR3 loop reads CASSPAGDEQYF. The CDR3 bases are TGTGCCAGCAGCCCCGCGGGGGACGAGCAGTACTTC.

The genes are TRBV7-2 and TRBJ2-7; D ambiguous. Per the germline V gene, CDR1 is SGHTA and CDR2 is FQGNSA. The CDR3 length is 12 residues. The germline V and J ends were trimmed by 5 bases and 3 bases, with 8 bases remaining between them. CDR3: CASSPEDYEQYF. CDR3 DNA: TGTGCCAGCAGCCCCGAGGACTACGAGCAGTACTTC.

J is TRBJ2-1 and V is TRBV5-1; 8 nucleotides align to TRBD1. Trimming took 0 bases from V and 7 from J; bases not matched to a gene: 6. Germline V CDR1 and CDR2: SGHRS, YFSETQ. The CDR3 has 15 residues. The DNA for the CDR3 is TGCGCCAGCAGCTTGGAGCGGACAGGGAGGAATGAGCAGTTCTTC. This codes for CASSLERTGRNEQFF.

The rearrangement uses TRBV30 and TRBJ1-5; 11 bases line up with TRBD1. V gave up 2 bases and J gave up 0 bases; unmatched junction bases: 9. Looked up from germline, CDR1 is GTSNPN and CDR2 is SVGIG (reference sequence). The CDR3 has 18 residues. The CDR3 protein is CAWSRGTGGRYSNQPQHF. As DNA, the CDR3 is TGTGCCTGGAGTCGCGGGACAGGGGGAAGGTATAGCAATCAGCCCCAGCATTTT.

V usage is TRBV7-9 and J usage is TRBJ2-3; 9 bases agree with TRBD1. This CDR3 is 17 amino acids long. The germline V gene has CDR1 SEHNR and CDR2 FQNEAQ (reference sequence). The V gene end was trimmed by 5 bases and the J gene end by 3 bases; junction bases not matched to a gene: 12. Here the CDR3 reads CASSRQLPGQGTDTQYF. In DNA form, the CDR3 reads TGTGCCAGCAGCCGTCAGCTTCCGGGACAGGGAACAGATACGCAGTATTTT.

The chain recombines TRBV10-3 with TRBJ2-2, with TRBD1 matching 7 bases. After removal of 4 bases from V and 0 bases from J, the junction contained 5 bases not matched to a gene. CDR3 length: 16 amino acids. Per germline, CDR1 ENHRY and CDR2 SYGVKD. The CDR3 region is CAISVGDSANTGELFF. CDR3 sequence (DNA): TGTGCCATCAGTGTAGGGGACAGTGCGAACACCGGGGAGCTGTTTTTT.

The rearrangement links TRBV7-2 to TRBJ2-1; D is ambiguous. The CDR3 sequence is 14 residues long. In germline, CDR1 is SGHTA, CDR2 FQGNSA. V lost 5 bases and J 7 bases, leaving 15 bases between the germline ends. CDR3 sequence: CASSPISGHNEQFF. CDR3 nucleotide sequence: TGTGCCAGCAGCCCAATATCGGGTCATAATGAGCAGTTCTTC.

The V gene is TRBV5-4, the J gene TRBJ2-7; TRBD1 is a possible D gene (6 bases). Germline assignment: CDR1 SGHNT and CDR2 YYREEE (reference sequence). Trimming stripped 4 bases from V and 2 bases from J, with 10 bases between. The CDR3 spans 13 residues. This CDR3 is CASSSQGPYEQYF. CDR3 DNA sequence: TGTGCCAGCAGCAGCCAGGGGCCCTACGAGCAGTACTTC.

CDR3 loop: CASILSGGMSYGELFF. The CDR3 DNA sequence: TGTGCCAGCATCCTTAGCGGGGGGATGTCTTATGGGGAGCTGTTTTTT. This chain connects TRBV7-2 to TRBJ2-2, with TRBD2 matching 10 bases. CDR1 and CDR2 from the germline V gene are SGHTA and FQGNSA. J gave up 8 bases and V 7 bases, and 13 bases lay outside the gene matches. The CDR3 runs 16 residues.

This sequence joins TRBV9 and TRBJ2-7; 11 bases agree with TRBD1. The CDR3 is 14 residues long. The V gene's germline CDR1 is SGDLS and CDR2 YYNGEE. Germline trimming cut 4 bases from V and 5 bases from J; bases unmatched to any gene: 5. The CDR3 bases are TGTGCCAGCAGCCTGCGGACAGGGGGCGACGAGCAGTACTTC. Encoded protein: CASSLRTGGDEQYF.